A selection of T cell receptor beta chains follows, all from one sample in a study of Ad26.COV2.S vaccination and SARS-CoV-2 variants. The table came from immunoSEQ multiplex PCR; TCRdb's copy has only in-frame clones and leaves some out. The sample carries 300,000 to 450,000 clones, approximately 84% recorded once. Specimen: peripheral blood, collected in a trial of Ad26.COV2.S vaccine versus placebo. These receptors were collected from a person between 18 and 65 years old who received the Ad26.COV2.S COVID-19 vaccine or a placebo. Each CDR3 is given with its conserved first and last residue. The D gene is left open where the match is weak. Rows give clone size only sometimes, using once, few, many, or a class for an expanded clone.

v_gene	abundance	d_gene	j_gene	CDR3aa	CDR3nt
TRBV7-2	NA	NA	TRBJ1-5	CASSLVTSNLNQPQHF	TGTGCCAGCAGCTTAGTTACTTCCAACCTCAATCAGCCCCAGCATTTT
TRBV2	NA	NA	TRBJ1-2	CASSEWWDGYTF	TGTGCCAGCAGTGAATGGTGGGATGGCTACACCTTC
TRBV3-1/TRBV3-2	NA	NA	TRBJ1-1	CASSQRTANTEAFF	TGTGCCAGCAGCCAGAGGACGGCGAACACTGAAGCTTTCTTT
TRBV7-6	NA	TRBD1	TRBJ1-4	CASSSRQGGGEKLFF	TGTGCCAGCAGCTCGAGACAGGGAGGGGGTGAAAAACTGTTTTTT
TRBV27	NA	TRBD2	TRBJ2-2	CASSFTSGGMGNTGELFF	TGTGCCAGCAGTTTCACTAGCGGGGGAATGGGAAACACCGGGGAGCTGTTTTTT
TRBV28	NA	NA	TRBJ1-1	CASSLILERGTEAFF	TGTGCCAGCAGTCTCATTCTCGAAAGGGGCACTGAAGCTTTCTTT
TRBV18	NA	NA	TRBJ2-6	CASPTSRSVAGANVLTF	TGTGCCAGCCCGACATCCAGGTCCGTCGCTGGGGCCAACGTCCTGACTTTC
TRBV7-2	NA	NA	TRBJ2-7	CASSLEADTYEQYF	TGTGCCAGCAGCTTAGAGGCCGACACCTACGAGCAGTACTTC
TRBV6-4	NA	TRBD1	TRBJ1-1	CASSAQGGLTEAFF	TGTGCCAGCAGTGCTCAGGGGGGCTTGACTGAAGCTTTCTTT
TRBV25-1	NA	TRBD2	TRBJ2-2	CASSESGGSRTGELFF	TGTGCCAGCAGTGAGTCTGGCGGGAGCCGCACCGGGGAGCTGTTTTTT
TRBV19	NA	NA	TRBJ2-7	CASSMQGFLYEQYF	TGTGCCAGTAGTATGCAGGGATTCCTTTACGAGCAGTACTTC
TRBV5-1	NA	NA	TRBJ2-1	CASSLAPRGLNNEQFF	TGCGCCAGCAGCTTGGCCCCACGGGGGCTCAACAATGAGCAGTTCTTC
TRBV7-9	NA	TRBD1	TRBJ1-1	CAGQGWNTEAFF	TGTGCCGGACAGGGATGGAACACTGAAGCTTTCTTT
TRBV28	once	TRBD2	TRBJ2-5	CASSFGWTSGGTETQYF	TGTGCCAGCAGTTTCGGATGGACTAGCGGGGGGACGGAGACCCAGTACTTC